This T cell receptor (beta chain) was recovered during a study of T cell repertoires in cytomegalovirus infection. In the study overall: Indicated by public TCR beta signatures were CMV infection and matching HLA type.

One entry per CDR3 protein, called by TCRdb with MiXCR from the reads. The profile shows 450,000 to 550,000 distinct CDR3 sequences, 16% of them singletons. The V and J ends lost 3 bases and 4 bases, in that order; junction bases with no gene match: 7. The CDR3 totals 18 residues. From germline, CDR1 is SGHAT and CDR2 FQNNGV. This clonotype was observed many times. Antigen specificity is unknown. Study-level findings and limits: Public TCR beta family frequency separated CMV-and-HLA carriers, including in an independent cohort. HLA-C-restricted TCR beta clonotypes specific for CMV led the ex vivo response.

Source material: CD8+ T cells from PBMCs. This TCR was recovered from a human donor in good health (CMV status not recorded). Some clones in this sample may be carry-over from other donors' samples. This chain uses TRBV11-2 with TRBJ2-3, with 16 bases identical to TRBD2. The CDR3 nucleotides are TGTGCCAGCAGCTTCCTACCGGGACTAGCGGGAGGGCCAGATACGCAGTATTTT. Translating gives CASSFLPGLAGGPDTQYF.